This T cell receptor beta chain was retrieved from a study of blood T cell repertoires in COVID-19. Study in general: Italy, Spain and the United States were the sources of the convalescent and acute COVID-19 samples. PBMCs, B-cell-depleted T cells, or T cells provided the cDNA or gDNA that made up the material.

In the source study's methods: Cell counts per sample came from amplifying reference gene primers. The protocol was immunoSEQ multiplex PCR, while the TCRdb copy is restricted to in-frame clones and leaves out a portion. That table gives V, J and clone size, and the DNA gave D and trimming. Of over 300,000 clones in the sample, roughly 90% were seen once. The clonotype comes from a man aged 35-49 years with acute or convalescent COVID-19. Sample: peripheral blood.

The CDR3 reads CASSQGRRGPAFF. The CDR3 DNA reads as TGTGCCAGCAGCCAAGGTCGAAGGGGCCCAGCTTTCTTT. This chain joins TRBV3-1 (or the pseudogene TRBV3-2) and TRBJ1-1; perhaps TRBD1 as D (5 bases). The germline V and J ends were trimmed by 1 base and 10 bases, with 13 bases remaining between them. Germline V gene sequence: CDR1 LGHDT, CDR2 YNNKEL (reference sequence). This CDR3 has 13 residues.